This T cell receptor (beta chain) stems from a study of blood T cell repertoires in COVID-19. Background on the study: PBMCs, B-cell-depleted T cells, or T cells provided the cDNA or gDNA that made up the material.

This table comes from immunoSEQ multiplex PCR, and its TCRdb copy is limited to in-frame clones, with some not included. The data hold about 300,000 clones, with 90% observed a single time. Trimming left V 2 bases short and J 4 bases short, with 13 bases between. Germline loops: CDR1 SGHRS, CDR2 YFSETQ. The CDR3 has 14 residues. The sample holds a few counts of this clone. Study members were between about 18 and 100 years old and lived in 24 US regions. Cohort allocation depended upon clinical history that participants reported. This chain uses TRBV5-1 with TRBJ2-7, with a possible D match to TRBD2 (6 bases). Sequenced: PBMCs or T cells enriched from blood (not recorded which). The receptor's source is a woman aged 18-29 years with acute COVID-19. The DNA of the CDR3 is TGCGCCAGCAGCTTTCGGGGGTGGGAATACGAGCAGTACTTC. Residues: CASSFRGWEYEQYF. Full variable domain (rest looked up from reference TRBV5-1 and TRBJ2-7): KAGVTQTPRYLIKTRGQQVTLSCSPISGHRSVSWYQQTPGQGLQFLFEYFSETQRNKGNFPGRFSGRQFSNSRSEMNVSTLELGDSALYLCASSFRGWEYEQYFGPGTRLTVT.